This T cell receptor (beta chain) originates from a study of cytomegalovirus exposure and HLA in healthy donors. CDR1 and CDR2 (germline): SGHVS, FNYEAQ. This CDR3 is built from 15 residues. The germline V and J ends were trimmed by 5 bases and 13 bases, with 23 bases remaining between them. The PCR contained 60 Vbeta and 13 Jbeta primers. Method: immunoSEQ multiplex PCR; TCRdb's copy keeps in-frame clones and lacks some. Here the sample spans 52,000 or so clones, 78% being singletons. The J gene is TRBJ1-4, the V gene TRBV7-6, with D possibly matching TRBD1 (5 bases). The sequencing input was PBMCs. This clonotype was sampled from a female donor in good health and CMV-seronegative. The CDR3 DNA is TGTGCCAGCAGCCCCGAACGGTCTGGGGCCGGCTTACTGTTTTTT. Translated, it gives CASSPERSGAGLLFF.